The 10 T cell receptor beta chains below all came from one sample that was sequenced in a study of blood T cell repertoires in COVID-19. Libraries were prepared by immunoSEQ multiplex PCR; TCRdb keeps only in-frame clonotypes and omits some of them. The sample includes about 150,000 clones, 85% to 90% seen only once; the top ten take roughly 3%. The sequencing sample was made of peripheral blood. Every receptor here comes from an older woman with active COVID-19.

J is TRBJ1-5 and V is TRBV4-1, with TRBD1 matching 10 bases. After removal of 5 bases from V and 9 bases from J, the junction contained 7 bases not matched to a gene. Per the germline V gene, CDR1 is MGHRA and CDR2 is YSYEKL. The CDR3 sequence is 14 residues long. The CDR3 region is CASSNRDRGVPQHF. The CDR3 DNA reads as TGCGCCAGCAGCAACCGGGACAGGGGAGTGCCCCAGCATTTT.

This rearrangement joins TRBV11-1 to TRBJ2-1; tentative D call: TRBD1 (5 bases). This CDR3 comprises 12 residues. Germline loops: CDR1 SGHAT, CDR2 FQDESV (reference sequence). Between the trimmed V and J ends, which lost 3 bases and 10 bases, there was a span of 10 bases. The CDR3: CASSLNWGEQFF. The CDR3 nucleotides are TGTGCCAGCAGCTTGAACTGGGGCGAGCAGTTCTTC. Drawing the rest from reference TRBV11-1 and TRBJ2-1, the complete variable domain is EAEVAQSPRYKITEKSQAVAFWCDPISGHATLYWYRQILGQGPELLVQFQDESVVDDSQLPKDRFSAERLKGVDSTLKIQPAELGDSAMYLCASSLNWGEQFFGPGTRLTVL.

The chain combines TRBV5-1 with TRBJ2-7; a weak D match, TRBD1 (5 bases). This CDR3 is 17 amino acids long. Trimming took 1 base from V and 5 from J, leaving 22 bases between them. Germline CDR1 is SGHRS and CDR2 is YFSETQ. The CDR3 nucleotides are TGCGCCAGCAGCTTGCCCCCTACAGGCATGGGGTCAGACGAGCAGTACTTC. Residues: CASSLPPTGMGSDEQYF.

In this sample, this clone turned up once. The genes are TRBV14 and TRBJ1-2, with 7 bases fitting TRBD1. This CDR3 has 12 residues. The ends lost 4 bases at V and 9 bases at J; junction bases unmatched: 5. Per germline, CDR1 SGHDN and CDR2 FVKESK. The CDR3 here is CASSPTGFSYTF. DNA of the CDR3: TGTGCCAGCAGCCCGACAGGGTTCAGCTACACCTTC.

The chain joins TRBV19 to TRBJ1-1; D is possibly TRBD1 (5 bases). The length of the CDR3 is 12 residues. V was clipped by 6 bases and J by 7 bases, with 12 bases between them. Per germline, CDR1 LNHDA and CDR2 SQIVND (reference sequence). CDR3 region: CASRFRDSEAFF. In nucleotides, the CDR3 is TGTGCCAGTAGGTTCCGAGACAGTGAAGCTTTCTTT.

The chain links TRBV6-5 to TRBJ2-7; 7 bases line up with TRBD1. Germline trimming cut 10 bases from V and 1 base from J; bases unmatched to any gene: 7. This CDR3 spans 13 amino acids. Germline V gives CDR1 MNHEY, CDR2 SVGAGI. Written as DNA, the CDR3 is TGTGCCATTTCCAGGACAGGTTCCTACGAGCAGTACTTC. The encoded protein is CAISRTGSYEQYF.

CDR3 nucleotides: TGTGCCAGCAGCCAAGCCCCTAGCGGGAGGGCAGATACGCAGTATTTT. Its protein product is CASSQAPSGRADTQYF. The rearrangement links TRBV3-1 (or the pseudogene TRBV3-2) to TRBJ2-3, with 12 bases aligning to TRBD2. CDR1 LGHDT and CDR2 YNNKEL come from the germline V gene (reference sequence). The CDR3 extends over 16 amino acids. With 1 base clipped from V and 4 bases from J, the junction kept 3 bases outside the gene matches.

The J gene is TRBJ2-4, the V gene TRBV6-5; TRBD1 matches at 7 bases. The CDR3 is 15 amino acids. The V gene end was trimmed by 6 bases and the J gene end by 0 bases; junction bases not matched to a gene: 5. Germline V gene data show CDR1 as MNHEY and CDR2 as SVGAGI. The CDR3, as DNA: TGTGCCAGCAGGGGACAGCTCCTAGCCAAAAACATTCAGTACTTC. Its translation: CASRGQLLAKNIQYF.

The gene calls are TRBV20-1 and TRBJ2-7; D is unresolved. V gave up 3 bases and J gave up 3 bases, with 6 bases separating them. Germline CDR1 reads DFQATT; CDR2 reads SNEGSKA (reference sequence). The CDR3 length is 11 residues. CDR3: CSASSGYEQYF. The DNA for the CDR3 is TGCAGTGCTAGTTCCGGCTACGAGCAGTACTTC.

This chain links TRBV15 with TRBJ1-3; D is undetermined. Germline-derived CDR1 and CDR2 are LNHNV and YYDKDF (reference sequence). The CDR3 length is 17 residues. Between the trimmed V and J ends, which lost 0 bases and 0 bases, there was a span of 12 bases. The CDR3: CATSRDLSGLSGNTIYF. The CDR3 bases are TGTGCCACCAGCAGAGATCTGTCAGGACTCTCTGGAAACACCATATATTTT.